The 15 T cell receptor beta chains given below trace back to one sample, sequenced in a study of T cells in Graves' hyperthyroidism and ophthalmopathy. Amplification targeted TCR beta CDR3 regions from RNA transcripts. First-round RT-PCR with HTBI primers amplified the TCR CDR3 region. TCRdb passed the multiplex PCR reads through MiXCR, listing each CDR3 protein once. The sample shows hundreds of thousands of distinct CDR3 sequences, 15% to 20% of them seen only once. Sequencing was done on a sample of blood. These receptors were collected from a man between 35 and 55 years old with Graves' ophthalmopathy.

The CDR3 spells CAITPGGNQETQYF. Here the CDR3 DNA reads TGTGCCATCACGCCGGGGGGAAATCAAGAGACCCAGTACTTC. The V call is TRBV10-3, the J call TRBJ2-5, with 7 bases matching TRBD2. The germline gives CDR1 ENHRY, CDR2 SYGVKD. The length of the CDR3 is 14 residues. Trimming cost V 7 bases and J 2 bases; bases outside gene matches: 7.

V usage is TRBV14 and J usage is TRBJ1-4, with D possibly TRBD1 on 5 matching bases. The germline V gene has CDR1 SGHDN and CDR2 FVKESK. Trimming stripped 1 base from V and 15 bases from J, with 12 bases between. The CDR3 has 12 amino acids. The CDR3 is CASSQVGQRVFF. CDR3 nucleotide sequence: TGTGCCAGCAGCCAAGTCGGACAAAGGGTGTTTTTT.

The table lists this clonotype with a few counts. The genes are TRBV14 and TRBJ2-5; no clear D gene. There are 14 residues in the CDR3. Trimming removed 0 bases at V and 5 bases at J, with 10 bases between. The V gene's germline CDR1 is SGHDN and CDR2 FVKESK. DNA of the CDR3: TGTGCCAGCAGCCAAGAATTCGCGGTGGAGACCCAGTACTTC. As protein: CASSQEFAVETQYF.

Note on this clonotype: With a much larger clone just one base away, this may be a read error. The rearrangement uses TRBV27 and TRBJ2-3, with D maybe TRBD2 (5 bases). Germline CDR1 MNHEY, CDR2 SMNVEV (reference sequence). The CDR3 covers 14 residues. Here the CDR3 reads CASSPRERTDAQYF. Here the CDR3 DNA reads TGTGCCAGCAGTCCACGGGAACGCACAGATGCGCAGTATTTT.

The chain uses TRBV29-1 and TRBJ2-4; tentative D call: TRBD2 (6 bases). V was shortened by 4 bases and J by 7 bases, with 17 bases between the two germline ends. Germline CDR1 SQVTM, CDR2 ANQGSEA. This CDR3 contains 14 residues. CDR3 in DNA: TGCAGCGTTGTACGGCTATCGGGGAGGAACATTCAGTACTTC. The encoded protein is CSVVRLSGRNIQYF.

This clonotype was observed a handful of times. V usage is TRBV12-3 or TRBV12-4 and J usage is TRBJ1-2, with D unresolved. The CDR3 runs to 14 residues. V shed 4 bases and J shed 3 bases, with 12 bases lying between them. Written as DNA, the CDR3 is TGTGCCAGCAGTTGGCGCCGGATGGACTATGGCTACACCTTC. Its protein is CASSWRRMDYGYTF.

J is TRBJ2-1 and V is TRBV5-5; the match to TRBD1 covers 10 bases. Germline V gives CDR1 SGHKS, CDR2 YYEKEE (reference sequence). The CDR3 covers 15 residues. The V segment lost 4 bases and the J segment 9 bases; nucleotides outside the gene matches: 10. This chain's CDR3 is CASSRLVTGGSEQFF. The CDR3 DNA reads TGTGCCAGCAGCCGCCTAGTGACAGGGGGCTCTGAGCAGTTCTTC. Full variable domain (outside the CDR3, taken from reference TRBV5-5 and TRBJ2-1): DAGVTQSPTHLIKTRGQQVTLRCSPISGHKSVSWYQQVLGQGPQFIFQYYEKEERGRGNFPDRFSARQFPNYSSELNVNALLLGDSALYLCASSRLVTGGSEQFFGPGTRLTVL.

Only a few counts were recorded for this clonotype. The CDR3 region is CASSLWRGAGLETQYF. DNA of the CDR3: TGTGCCAGCAGTTTATGGAGGGGGGCAGGGTTAGAGACCCAGTACTTC. This chain uses TRBV27 with TRBJ2-5; D might be TRBD1 or TRBD2, each matching 6 bases. V lost 1 base and J 4 bases, leaving 16 bases between the germline ends. Germline CDR1 and CDR2: MNHEY and SMNVEV (reference sequence). The CDR3 extends over 16 amino acids.

The CDR3 region has the DNA TGTGCCAGTAGTGTGCGGACCTCTAACTATGGCTACACCTTC. This codes for CASSVRTSNYGYTF. The chain couples TRBV19 to TRBJ1-2, with no clear D. The CDR3 spans 14 residues. V gave up 5 bases and J gave up 0 bases, with 10 bases separating them. CDR1 is LNHDA and CDR2 is SQIVND in the germline V gene (reference sequence).

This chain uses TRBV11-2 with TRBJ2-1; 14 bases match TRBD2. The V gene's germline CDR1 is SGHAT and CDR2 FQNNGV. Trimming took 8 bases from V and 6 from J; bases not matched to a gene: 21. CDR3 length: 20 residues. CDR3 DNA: TGTGCCAGCGGATACCCCCCTACCGGGACTAGCGGGAGAGGGGGCAATGAGCAGTTCTTC. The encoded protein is CASGYPPTGTSGRGGNEQFF.

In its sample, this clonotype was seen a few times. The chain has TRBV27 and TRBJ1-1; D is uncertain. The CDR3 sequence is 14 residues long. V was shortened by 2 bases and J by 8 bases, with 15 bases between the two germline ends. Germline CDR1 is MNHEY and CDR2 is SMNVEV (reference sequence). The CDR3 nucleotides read TGTGCCAGCAGTTTAATCCCGGTCGGTAGCGAAGCTTTCTTT. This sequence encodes CASSLIPVGSEAFF.

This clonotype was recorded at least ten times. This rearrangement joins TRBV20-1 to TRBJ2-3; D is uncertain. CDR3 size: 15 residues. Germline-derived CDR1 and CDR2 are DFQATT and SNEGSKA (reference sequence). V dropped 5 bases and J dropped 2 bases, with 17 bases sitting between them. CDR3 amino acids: CSAFILPETTDTQYF. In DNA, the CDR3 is TGCAGTGCTTTCATCCTGCCGGAAACCACAGATACGCAGTATTTT.

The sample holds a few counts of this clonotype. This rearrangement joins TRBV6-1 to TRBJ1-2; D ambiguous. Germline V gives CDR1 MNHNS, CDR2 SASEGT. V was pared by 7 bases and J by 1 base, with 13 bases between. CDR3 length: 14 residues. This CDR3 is CASTTTSVNYGYTF. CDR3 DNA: TGTGCCAGCACTACGACGTCGGTTAACTATGGCTACACCTTC.

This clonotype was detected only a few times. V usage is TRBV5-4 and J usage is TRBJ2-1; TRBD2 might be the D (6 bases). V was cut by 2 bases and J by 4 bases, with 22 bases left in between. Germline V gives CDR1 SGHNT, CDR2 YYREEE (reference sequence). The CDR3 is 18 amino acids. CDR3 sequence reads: CASSLRRATGENYNEQFF. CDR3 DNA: TGTGCCAGCAGCTTAAGACGTGCGACGGGAGAAAATTACAATGAGCAGTTCTTC.

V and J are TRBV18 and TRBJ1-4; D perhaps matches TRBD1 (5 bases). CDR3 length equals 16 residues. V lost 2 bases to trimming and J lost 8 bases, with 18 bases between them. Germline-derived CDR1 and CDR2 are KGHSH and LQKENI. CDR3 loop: CASSPDLTDGEEKLFF. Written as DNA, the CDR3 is TGTGCCAGCTCACCAGACTTGACAGATGGGGAGGAAAAACTGTTTTTT.